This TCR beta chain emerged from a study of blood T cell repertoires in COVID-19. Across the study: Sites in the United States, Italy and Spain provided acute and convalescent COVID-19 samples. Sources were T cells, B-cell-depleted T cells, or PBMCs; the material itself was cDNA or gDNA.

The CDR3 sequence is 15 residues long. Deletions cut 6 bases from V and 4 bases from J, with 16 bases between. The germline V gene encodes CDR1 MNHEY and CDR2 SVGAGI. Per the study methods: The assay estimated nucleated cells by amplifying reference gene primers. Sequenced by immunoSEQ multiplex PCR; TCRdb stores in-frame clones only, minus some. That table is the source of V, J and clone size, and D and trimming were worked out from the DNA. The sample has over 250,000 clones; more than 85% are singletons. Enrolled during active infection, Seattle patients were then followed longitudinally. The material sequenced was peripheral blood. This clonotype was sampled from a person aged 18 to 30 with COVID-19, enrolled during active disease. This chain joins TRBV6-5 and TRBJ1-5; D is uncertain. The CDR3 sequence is CASRPDRIGNQPQHF. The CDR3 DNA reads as TGTGCCAGCAGACCGGATCGTATCGGGAATCAGCCCCAGCATTTT.